A single sample gave rise to the 5 T cell receptor beta chains below, sequenced in a study of identical twins. Using its own MiXCR run on the 5' RACE reads, TCRdb lists one record per CDR3 protein. This table holds about 500,000 distinct CDR3 sequences, roughly an eighth found once. These data also featured in a second study, about yellow fever vaccine responses in identical twins.

Source material: CD4+ T cells sorted from blood. These receptors were taken from a woman younger than 35 in good health.

This clonotype has a handful of counts. The chain couples TRBV5-1 to TRBJ2-4; 7 bases match TRBD1. The CDR3 runs 15 residues. Germline V gives CDR1 SGHRS, CDR2 YFSETQ. V trimming: 4 bases; J trimming: 8 bases; junction bases outside the gene matches: 12. CDR3 DNA: TGCGCCAGCAGCACCGGACAGGCGGTCTTTGACATTCAGTACTTC. This codes for CASSTGQAVFDIQYF.

This clonotype was seen only a few times. V is TRBV3-1 and J is TRBJ2-2; D ambiguous. The V and J ends lost 5 bases and 2 bases respectively, with 12 bases between them. Germline CDR1 is LGHDT and CDR2 is YNNKEL (reference sequence). This CDR3 comprises 15 residues. In DNA form, the CDR3 reads TGTGCCAGCAGCTCGACGACCTACAACACCGGGGAGCTGTTTTTT. It translates to CASSSTTYNTGELFF.

This clonotype appeared many times. V usage is TRBV12-3 or TRBV12-4 and J usage is TRBJ1-1; 7 bases are a match to TRBD1. Trimming removed 5 bases from V and 4 bases from J; junction bases left unmatched: 4. This CDR3 contains 13 residues. The CDR3 DNA follows: TGTGCCAGCAGTCCAGACAGGGCCACTGAAGCTTTCTTT. This encodes CASSPDRATEAFF.

The V call is TRBV28, the J call TRBJ2-5; 8 bases fit TRBD1. Per germline, CDR1 MDHEN and CDR2 SYDVKM. The CDR3 length is 15 residues. V lost 2 bases, J lost 2 bases, and 4 bases stayed unmatched. CDR3: CASSLGRTGQETQYF. The CDR3 DNA sequence: TGTGCCAGCAGTTTAGGACGGACAGGGCAAGAGACCCAGTACTTC.

This clonotype was seen more than once but under ten times. The rearrangement uses TRBV6-2 or TRBV6-3 and TRBJ2-4, with D hard to call. Trimming took 5 bases from V and 4 from J, leaving 9 bases between them. CDR1 MNHEY and CDR2 SVGEGT come from the germline V gene. The CDR3 has 13 amino acids. DNA of the CDR3: TGTGCCAGCAGTCTCGACCCTAAAAACATTCAGTACTTC. Translating it yields CASSLDPKNIQYF.